This T cell receptor beta chain was identified in a study of identical twins. Template switching created a universal primer site, and the cDNA included unique molecular identifiers. TCRdb called the 5' RACE reads again in MiXCR, with one record for every CDR3 protein. The repertoire has 350,000 to 450,000 distinct CDR3 sequences, about a fifth of them found once; the top ten carry 9.5% to 15%. V gave up 7 bases and J gave up 6 bases, with 12 bases separating them. The germline gives CDR1 MNHNY, CDR2 SVGAGI (reference sequence). This CDR3 region has 12 residues. Study results and caveats: The abundant beta clonotypes from cord blood had fewer insertions, and memory repertoires had none of this. Low generation-probability sequences were in excess among twin-shared out-of-frame alpha sequences.

This clonotype was seen many times. The antigen is not known. The sequence was obtained from a man aged 50 or older in good health. The chain is built from TRBV6-6 and TRBJ1-1; D not resolved. The sequenced material came from naive T cells sorted from blood. The CDR3 DNA is TGTGCCAGCATAGGACTTTCTTCTGAAGCTTTCTTT. Protein product: CASIGLSSEAFF.